Reported below is one T cell receptor beta chain. The antigen is not known. The source of the sample is a study of blood T cells in healthy people across ages. About the study: Capture by template switching was about one barcoded beta molecule per two T cells.

V lost 0 bases and J lost 8; bases outside the gene matches: 13. Germline CDR1 and CDR2: ENHRY and SYGVKD. This CDR3 region has 17 residues. Study-wide points: Because sorting was not performed, PBMCs prevented conclusive naive versus antigen-experienced comparison. Compared with aged donors, long-lived donors showed fewer expanded clones, suggesting selection.

A second roughly 7 to 12 cycle PCR used barcoded and J-beta primers. A template-switch adaptor with 12 random nucleotides tagged each cDNA molecule. From the 5' RACE reads, TCRdb called clonotypes with MiXCR, one entry per CDR3 protein. The sample has approximately 800,000 distinct CDR3 sequences; 62% are singletons. This clonotype originated in a man aged 30-40 years in good health. V is TRBV10-3 and J is TRBJ2-1, with 7 bases identical to TRBD1. Sequenced: blood. The DNA of the CDR3 is TGTGCCATCAGTGAGTCTACGAACACAGGGGCGAGGTATGAGCAGTTCTTC. Translated, it gives CAISESTNTGARYEQFF.